This T cell receptor (beta chain) was documented in a study of T-cell memory formation after mild COVID-19. Study-wide context: Largely donor-specific TCR clusters were found. Study-wide points: Contracting CD4+ clones sat mainly in CM and EM; CD8+ in EMRA. Whereas later expanders leaned CD4+, clones contracting day 15 to 85 showed a balanced CD4/CD8 makeup.

The CDR3 loop spans 15 amino acids. V dropped 0 bases and J dropped 5; count of bases not matched to a gene: 3. Germline lookup yields CDR1 LGHNA and CDR2 YSLEER. This clonotype was counted a single time. Its cognate antigen is unknown. Employing constant-segment primers, 5'RACE generated TCR alpha and TCR beta cDNA libraries bearing sample barcodes and UMIs. TCRdb re-derived calls from the 5' RACE reads in MiXCR, one entry per CDR3 protein. In the table there are about 560,000 distinct CDR3 sequences, roughly 17% of which are singletons. Sequenced: PBMCs or a T cell subset sorted from them (not recorded which). This receptor was obtained from an adult woman who had mild COVID-19 (a few samples of this study predate the infection). Cell type and time point are not known. V gene TRBV4-3 combines with J gene TRBJ2-1, with 8 nucleotides matching TRBD2. CDR3 sequence (DNA): TGCGCCAGCAGCCAAGAACATAGCGGGAACAATGAGCAGTTCTTC. This translates into CASSQEHSGNNEQFF.